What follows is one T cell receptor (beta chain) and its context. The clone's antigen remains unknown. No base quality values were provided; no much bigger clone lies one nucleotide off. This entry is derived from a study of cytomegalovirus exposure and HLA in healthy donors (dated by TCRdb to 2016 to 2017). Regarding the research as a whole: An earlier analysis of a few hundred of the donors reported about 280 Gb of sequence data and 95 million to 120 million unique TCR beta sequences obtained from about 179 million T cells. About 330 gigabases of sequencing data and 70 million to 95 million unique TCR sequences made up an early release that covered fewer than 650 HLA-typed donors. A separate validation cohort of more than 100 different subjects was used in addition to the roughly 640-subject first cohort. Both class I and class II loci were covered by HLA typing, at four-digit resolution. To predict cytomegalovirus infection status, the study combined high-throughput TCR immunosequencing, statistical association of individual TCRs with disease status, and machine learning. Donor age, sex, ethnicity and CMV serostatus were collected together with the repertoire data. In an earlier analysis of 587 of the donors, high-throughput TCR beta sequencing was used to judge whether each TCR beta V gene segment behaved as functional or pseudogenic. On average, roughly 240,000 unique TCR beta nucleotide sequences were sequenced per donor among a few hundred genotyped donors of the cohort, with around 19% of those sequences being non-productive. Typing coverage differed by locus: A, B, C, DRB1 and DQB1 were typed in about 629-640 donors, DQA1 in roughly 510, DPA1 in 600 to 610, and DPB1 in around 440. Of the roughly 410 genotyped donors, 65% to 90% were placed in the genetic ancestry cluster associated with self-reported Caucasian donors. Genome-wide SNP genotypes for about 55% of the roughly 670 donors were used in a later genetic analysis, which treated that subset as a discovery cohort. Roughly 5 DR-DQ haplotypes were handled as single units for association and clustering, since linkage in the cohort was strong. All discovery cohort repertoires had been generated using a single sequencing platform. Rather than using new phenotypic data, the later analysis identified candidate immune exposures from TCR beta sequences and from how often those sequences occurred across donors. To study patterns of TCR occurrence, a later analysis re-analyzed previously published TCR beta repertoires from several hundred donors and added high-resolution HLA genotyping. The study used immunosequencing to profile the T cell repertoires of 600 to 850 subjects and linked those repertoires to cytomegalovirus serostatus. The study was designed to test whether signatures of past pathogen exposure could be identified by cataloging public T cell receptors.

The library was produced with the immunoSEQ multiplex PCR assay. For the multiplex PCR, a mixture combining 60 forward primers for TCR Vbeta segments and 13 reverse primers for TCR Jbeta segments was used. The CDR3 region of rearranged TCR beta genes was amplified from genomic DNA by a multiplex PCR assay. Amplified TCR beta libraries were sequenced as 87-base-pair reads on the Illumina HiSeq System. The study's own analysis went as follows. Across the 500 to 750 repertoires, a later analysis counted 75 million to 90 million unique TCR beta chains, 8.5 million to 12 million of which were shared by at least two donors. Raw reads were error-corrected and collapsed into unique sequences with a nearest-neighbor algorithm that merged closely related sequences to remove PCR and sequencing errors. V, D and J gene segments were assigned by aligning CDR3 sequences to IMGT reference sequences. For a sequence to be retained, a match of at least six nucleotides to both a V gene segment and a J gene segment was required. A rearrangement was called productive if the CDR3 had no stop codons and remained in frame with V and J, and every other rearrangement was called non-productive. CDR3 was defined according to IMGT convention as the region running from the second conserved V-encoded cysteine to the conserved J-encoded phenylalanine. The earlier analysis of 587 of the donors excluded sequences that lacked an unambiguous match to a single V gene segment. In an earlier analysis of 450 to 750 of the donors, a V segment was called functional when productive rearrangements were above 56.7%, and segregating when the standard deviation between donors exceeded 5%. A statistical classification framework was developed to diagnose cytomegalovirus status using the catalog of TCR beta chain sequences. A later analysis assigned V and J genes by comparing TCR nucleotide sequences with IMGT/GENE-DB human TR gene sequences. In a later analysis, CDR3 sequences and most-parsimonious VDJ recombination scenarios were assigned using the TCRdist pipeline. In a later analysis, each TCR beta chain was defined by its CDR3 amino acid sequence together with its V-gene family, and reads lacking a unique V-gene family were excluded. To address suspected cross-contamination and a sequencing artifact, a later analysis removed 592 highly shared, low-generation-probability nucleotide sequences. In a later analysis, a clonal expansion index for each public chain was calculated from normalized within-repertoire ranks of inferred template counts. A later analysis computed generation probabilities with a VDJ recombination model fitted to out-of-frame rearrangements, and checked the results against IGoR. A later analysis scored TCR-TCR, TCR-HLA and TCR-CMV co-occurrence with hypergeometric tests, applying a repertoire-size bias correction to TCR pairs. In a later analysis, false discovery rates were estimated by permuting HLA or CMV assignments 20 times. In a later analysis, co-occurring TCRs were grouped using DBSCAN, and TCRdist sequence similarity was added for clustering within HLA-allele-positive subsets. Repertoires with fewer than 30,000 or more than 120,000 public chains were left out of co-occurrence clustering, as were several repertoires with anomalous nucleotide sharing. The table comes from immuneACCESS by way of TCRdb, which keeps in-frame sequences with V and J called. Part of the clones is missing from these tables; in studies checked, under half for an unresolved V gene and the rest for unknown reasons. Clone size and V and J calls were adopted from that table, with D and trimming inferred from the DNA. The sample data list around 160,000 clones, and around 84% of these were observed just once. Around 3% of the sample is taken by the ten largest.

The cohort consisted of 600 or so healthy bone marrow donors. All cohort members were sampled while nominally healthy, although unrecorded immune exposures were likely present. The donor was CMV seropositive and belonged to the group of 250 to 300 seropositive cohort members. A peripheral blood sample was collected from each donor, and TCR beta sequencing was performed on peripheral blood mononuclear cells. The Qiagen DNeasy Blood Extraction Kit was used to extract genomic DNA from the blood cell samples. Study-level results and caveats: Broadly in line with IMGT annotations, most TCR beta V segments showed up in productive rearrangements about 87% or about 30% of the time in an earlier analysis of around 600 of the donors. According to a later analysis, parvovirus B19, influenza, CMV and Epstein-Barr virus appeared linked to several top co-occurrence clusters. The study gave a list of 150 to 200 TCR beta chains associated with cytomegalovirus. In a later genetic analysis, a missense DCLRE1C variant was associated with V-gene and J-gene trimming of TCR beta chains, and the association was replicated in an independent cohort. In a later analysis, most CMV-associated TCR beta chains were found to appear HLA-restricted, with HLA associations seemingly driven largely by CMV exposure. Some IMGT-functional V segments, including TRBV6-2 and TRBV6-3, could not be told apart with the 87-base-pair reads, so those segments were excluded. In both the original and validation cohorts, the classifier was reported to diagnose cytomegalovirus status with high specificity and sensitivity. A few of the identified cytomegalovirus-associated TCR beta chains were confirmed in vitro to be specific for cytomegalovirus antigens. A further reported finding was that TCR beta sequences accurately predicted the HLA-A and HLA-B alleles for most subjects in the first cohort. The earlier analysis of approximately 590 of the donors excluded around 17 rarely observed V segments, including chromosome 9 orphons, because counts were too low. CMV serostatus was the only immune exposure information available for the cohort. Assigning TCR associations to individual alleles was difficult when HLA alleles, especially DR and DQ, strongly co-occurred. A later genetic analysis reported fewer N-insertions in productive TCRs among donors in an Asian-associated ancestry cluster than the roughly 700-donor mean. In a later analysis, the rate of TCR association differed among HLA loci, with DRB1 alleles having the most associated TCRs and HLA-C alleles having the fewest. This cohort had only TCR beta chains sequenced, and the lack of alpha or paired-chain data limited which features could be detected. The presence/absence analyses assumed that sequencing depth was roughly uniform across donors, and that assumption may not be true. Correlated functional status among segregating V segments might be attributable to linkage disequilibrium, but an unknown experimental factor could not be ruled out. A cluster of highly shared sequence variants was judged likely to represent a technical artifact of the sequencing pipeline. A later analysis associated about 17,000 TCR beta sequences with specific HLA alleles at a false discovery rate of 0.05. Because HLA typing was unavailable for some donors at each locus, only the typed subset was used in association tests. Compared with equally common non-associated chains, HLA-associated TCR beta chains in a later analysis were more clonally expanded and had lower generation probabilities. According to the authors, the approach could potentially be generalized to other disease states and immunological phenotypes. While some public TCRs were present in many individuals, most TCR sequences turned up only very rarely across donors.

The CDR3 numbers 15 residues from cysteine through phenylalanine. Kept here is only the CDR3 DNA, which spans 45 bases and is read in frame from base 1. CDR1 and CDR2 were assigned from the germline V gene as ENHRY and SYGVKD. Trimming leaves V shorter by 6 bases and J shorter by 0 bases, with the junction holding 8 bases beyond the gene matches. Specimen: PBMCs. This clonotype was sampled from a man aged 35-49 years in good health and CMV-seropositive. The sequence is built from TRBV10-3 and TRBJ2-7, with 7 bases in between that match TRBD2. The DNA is TGTGCCATCAGCCAGCGGGGCGCAGACTCCTACGAGCAGTACTTC. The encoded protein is CAISQRGADSYEQYF.